Sequencing of this TCR beta chain was carried out in a study of T cells in localized non-small cell lung cancer. Germline V gene lookup returns CDR1 SEHNR and CDR2 FQNEAQ (reference sequence). J was trimmed by 2 bases and V by 0 bases; bases with no gene match: 1. The CDR3 is 14 residues long. The assay was immunoSEQ multiplex PCR, and TCRdb's table has in-frame clones only and misses some. Here the sample spans tens of thousands of clones, about nine tenths being singletons. Study-wide findings and caveats: Higher blood T cell density tracked longer overall survival. Heterogeneity cannot be ruled out, as sequencing used one tumor region only. Peak T cell clonality was found in uninvolved adjacent lung, exceeding tumor. Turning up in adjacent lung were a median about 61 of the top 100 tumor clones.

To note about this clone: Its antigen is not known.

Material: peripheral blood, obtained before any cancer treatment. This receptor was taken from a male donor older than 55 with stage III squamous cell lung carcinoma. This chain connects TRBV7-9 to TRBJ2-7; 7 nucleotides align to TRBD1. The CDR3, as DNA: TGTGCCAGCAGCTTAGCCGGGACAGCCTACGAGCAGTACTTC. As protein: CASSLAGTAYEQYF.